These T cell receptor beta chains were read from a single sample in a study of identical twins. TCRdb re-called the 5' RACE reads with MiXCR, one entry per CDR3 protein. The data contain roughly 720,000 distinct CDR3 sequences, 18% of them singletons. Separately, the same data were catalogued under a study of T cells expressing NK-cell markers.

The sample consisted of PBMCs. Source of these receptors: a woman between 18 and 29 years old in good health. Both conserved end residues are part of each CDR3.

>TRBV20-1
CSALRGKRTYEQYF
>TRBV9
CASSVQEGFLSDTQYF
>TRBV5-4
CASSWGTGIYEQYF
>TRBV25-1
CASSEWVGVAEQYF
>TRBV4-2
CASSQGGGATETQYF
>TRBV7-9
CASSSGNSYNSPLHF
>TRBV7-3
CASSFLAGGTSPLHF
>TRBV5-6
CASSGPDEQYF
>TRBV27
CASSPGTRGGQYTQYF
>TRBV10-3
CAIGGLGTGELFF
>TRBV20-1
CSAASGRTRGNEQFF
>TRBV12-3/TRBV12-4
CASRPYRSKLFF
>TRBV7-3
CASSLTVPGTQYF
>TRBV7-2
CASSLARRSDTQYF
>TRBV3-1
CASSQAPGFQPQHF
>TRBV15
CATSRNRVHEQYF
>TRBV10-3
CAISVSGLTDTQYF
>TRBV6-5
CASSYSSGKSYEQYF
>TRBV2
CASKGETSVTQYF
>TRBV7-3
CASSLTGTPYNEQFF
>TRBV12-3/TRBV12-4
CASSSRVAGPYEQYF
>TRBV18
CASSPPGSDEQYF
>TRBV20-1
CSVRRGGTNTGELFF
>TRBV10-3
CAIKSTVQGATEAFF
>TRBV7-2
CASSNTGTLWETQYF
>TRBV7-3
CASSLSPTGTSGRRTDTQYF
>TRBV12-3/TRBV12-4
CASTHSGRAAVEQFF
>TRBV25-1
CASRPSGRDTGELFF
>TRBV6-2/TRBV6-3
CASSPSGISYEQYF